Below, 24 T cell receptor beta chains from the same sample are listed, as sequenced in a study of blood T cell repertoires in COVID-19. Profiled with immunoSEQ multiplex PCR; TCRdb holds only in-frame clones, not every one. The sample lists roughly 190,000 clones, more than 75% occurring once. The specimen was peripheral blood. These receptors were collected from a man between 18 and 35 years old with active or convalescent COVID-19.

CDR3 loop: CASSYGGGNEQFF. The CDR3 coding sequence is TGTGCCAGCAGTTACGGTGGAGGCAATGAGCAGTTCTTC. The chain employs TRBV6-5 and TRBJ2-1; a weak D match, TRBD2 (5 bases). Germline V gene data show CDR1 as MNHEY and CDR2 as SVGAGI. V was clipped by 2 bases and J by 6 bases, with 8 bases between them. There are 13 residues in the CDR3.

V is TRBV18 and J is TRBJ2-7; tentatively, D is TRBD1 (5 bases). Per the germline V gene, CDR1 is KGHSH and CDR2 is LQKENI. V dropped 0 bases and J dropped 4 bases, with 7 bases sitting between them. This CDR3 is built from 13 residues. Here the CDR3 DNA reads TGTGCCAGCTCACCACCGGGGCTTTACGAGCAGTACTTC. Translation: CASSPPGLYEQYF.

J is TRBJ1-1 and V is TRBV6-5; D possibly corresponds to TRBD1 (5 bases). CDR3 length equals 14 residues. Trimming took off 7 bases at V and 4 bases at J, with 16 bases between the two ends. Germline V lookup: CDR1 MNHEY, CDR2 SVGAGI. CDR3 in amino acids: CASITRAGGTEAFF. The CDR3 nucleotides are TGTGCCAGCATAACCCGAGCCGGGGGCACTGAAGCTTTCTTT.

The CDR3 region has the DNA TGTGCCTGGAGGTATCTTGCGGGGGTGGGCAATGAGCAGTTCTTC. Translated, it gives CAWRYLAGVGNEQFF. The chain combines TRBV30 with TRBJ2-1, with 7 bases that match TRBD2. This CDR3 has 15 amino acids. The trim removed 3 bases at V and 6 bases at J, leaving 11 bases unmatched. Germline CDR1 GTSNPN, CDR2 SVGIG (reference sequence).

The V and J genes are TRBV7-3 and TRBJ2-1, with D possibly TRBD2 on 6 matching bases. In germline, CDR1 is SGHTA, CDR2 FQGTGA. CDR3 size: 15 residues. The V and J ends lost 1 base and 6 bases respectively, with 13 bases between them. CDR3 bases: TGTGCCAGCAGCTTAATGGCGGGGTGGGGCAATGAGCAGTTCTTC. Translating it yields CASSLMAGWGNEQFF.

The chain couples TRBV19 to TRBJ1-6; 9 nucleotides agree with TRBD1. With 11 bases clipped from V and 9 bases from J, the junction kept 8 bases outside the gene matches. Germline CDR1 reads LNHDA; CDR2 reads SQIVND (reference sequence). This CDR3 region has 13 residues. The CDR3 nucleotides read TGTGCCGCTAGGACAGGGGAGTCTTCACCCCTCCACTTT. This sequence encodes CAARTGESSPLHF.

The CDR3 coding sequence is TGTGCCAGCAGCTCTGCGGTGGGGCCCGGGGAGCTGTTTTTT. Amino acids: CASSSAVGPGELFF. The chain combines TRBV5-4 with TRBJ2-2; the D gene is possibly TRBD1 (5 bases). CDR3 length: 14 amino acids. Trimming removed 3 bases from V and 6 bases from J, with 12 bases in between. Germline lookup yields CDR1 SGHNT and CDR2 YYREEE (reference sequence).

This sequence joins TRBV19 and TRBJ2-3; 12 bases match TRBD2. CDR1 is LNHDA and CDR2 is SQIVND in the germline V gene (reference sequence). The CDR3 is made up of 19 amino acids. V dropped 0 bases and J dropped 6; count of bases not matched to a gene: 13. DNA for the CDR3: TGTGCCAGTAGTATAGATGGTCGGGCTAGCGGGAGGGCCTCTGATACGCAGTATTTT. Its protein product is CASSIDGRASGRASDTQYF.

J is TRBJ1-5 and V is TRBV6-5; 10 positions match TRBD1. Germline-derived CDR1 and CDR2 are MNHEY and SVGAGI. The ends lost 9 bases at V and 4 bases at J; junction bases unmatched: 9. This CDR3 is 15 amino acids long. The CDR3 DNA sequence: TGTGCCAGTCGACAGGGGGCAGGGTGGAATCAGCCCCAGCATTTT. Translating gives CASRQGAGWNQPQHF.

The chain uses TRBV24-1 and TRBJ1-5, with a weak D call TRBD1 (6 bases). CDR3 length: 16 residues. The V gene lost 7 bases and the J gene lost 1 base, with 16 bases spanning the gap. The germline gives CDR1 KGHDR, CDR2 SFDVKD. This CDR3 is CATRMTGSASNQPQHF. CDR3 DNA sequence: TGTGCCACCAGGATGACAGGTTCAGCAAGCAATCAGCCCCAGCATTTT.

This chain links TRBV7-6 with TRBJ1-1; D might be TRBD1 (6 bases). The CDR3 loop spans 12 amino acids. CDR1 is SGHVS and CDR2 is FNYEAQ in the germline V gene. Trimming took off 11 bases at V and 0 bases at J, with 10 bases between the two ends. The CDR3 loop is CAVGDMNTEAFF. The CDR3, as DNA: TGTGCCGTCGGGGACATGAACACTGAAGCTTTCTTT. The full variable domain, with the rest looked up from reference TRBV7-6 and TRBJ1-1, is GAGVSQSPRYKVTKRGQDVALRCDPISGHVSLYWYRQALGQGPEFLTYFNYEAQQDKSGLPNDRFSAERPEGSISTLTIQRTEQRDSAMYRCAVGDMNTEAFFGQGTRLTVV.

This clone was counted once. V usage is TRBV6-5 and J usage is TRBJ2-3; TRBD2 agrees at 7 bases. Germline V gene sequence: CDR1 MNHEY, CDR2 SVGAGI. V lost 5 bases, J lost 4 bases, and 9 bases stayed unmatched. CDR3 length: 15 residues. The CDR3, as DNA: TGTGCCAGCAGTCTATTAGCGGGTTCGGCAGATACGCAGTATTTT. Its protein product is CASSLLAGSADTQYF.

The chain's CDR3 is CASSLSQGADTQYF. CDR3 nucleotides: TGTGCCAGCAGTTTATCTCAGGGTGCAGATACGCAGTATTTT. The chain employs TRBV27 and TRBJ2-3; D might be TRBD1 (5 bases). Germline assignment: CDR1 MNHEY and CDR2 SMNVEV (reference sequence). Trimming took off 0 bases at V and 4 bases at J, with 8 bases between the two ends. The CDR3 is 14 amino acids.

CDR3 sequence: CASRPTGTSPLHF. The CDR3 DNA reads TGTGCCAGCAGGCCGACAGGGACCTCACCCCTCCACTTT. This chain connects TRBV2 to TRBJ1-6, with 7 positions matching TRBD1. This CDR3 region has 13 residues. Germline CDR1 is SNHLY and CDR2 is FYNNEI. Losses at the gene ends were 6 bases for V and 10 bases for J; bases not matched to a gene: 6.

The chain uses TRBV18 and TRBJ2-3, with D tentatively TRBD1 (7 bases). V lost 5 bases, J lost 2 bases, and 17 bases lay in between. Germline V lookup: CDR1 KGHSH, CDR2 LQKENI. The CDR3 contains 16 residues. The CDR3 spells CASSSQGRPYTDTQYF. DNA of the CDR3: TGTGCCAGCTCATCACAGGGGAGGCCCTACACAGATACGCAGTATTTT.

The chain couples TRBV27 to TRBJ2-1, with D possibly matching TRBD2 (5 bases). The CDR3 covers 16 residues. CDR1 is MNHEY, CDR2 SMNVEV, per germline (reference sequence). Trimming took off 5 bases at V and 0 bases at J, with 14 bases between the two ends. The CDR3 DNA follows: TGTGCCAGCAGTCCGGCCCCGGGAAGCTCCTACAATGAGCAGTTCTTC. It encodes CASSPAPGSSYNEQFF.

This rearrangement joins TRBV30 to TRBJ1-1; possibly TRBD1 for D (6 bases). Germline values: CDR1 GTSNPN, CDR2 SVGIG (reference sequence). The CDR3 has 13 amino acids. V was clipped by 0 bases and J by 10 bases, with 15 bases between them. CDR3 nucleotide sequence: TGTGCCTGGAGTGTAGCTACAGGGAAAGTAGCTTTCTTT. This translates into CAWSVATGKVAFF.

The chain couples TRBV5-4 to TRBJ2-2; D is possibly TRBD1 (5 bases). The length of the CDR3 is 16 residues. Germline CDR1 is SGHNT and CDR2 is YYREEE (reference sequence). V lost 2 bases and J 3 bases, leaving 14 bases between the germline ends. The CDR3 region has the DNA TGTGCCAGCAGCTTCGGTCCCGCCAGGGACACCGGGGAGCTGTTTTTT. This translates into CASSFGPARDTGELFF.

This CDR3 reads CASSPGGDGFYGYTF. The CDR3 bases are TGTGCCAGCAGCCCGGGCGGGGACGGGTTCTATGGCTACACCTTC. The chain links TRBV28 to TRBJ1-2; D perhaps matches TRBD1 (5 bases). Germline V gene sequence: CDR1 MDHEN, CDR2 SYDVKM. Trimming cost V 6 bases and J 4 bases, with 18 bases left between them. The CDR3 is 15 residues long.

The chain uses TRBV3-1 (or the pseudogene TRBV3-2) and TRBJ1-6, with 7 positions matching TRBD1. V gave up 3 bases and J gave up 5 bases; unmatched junction bases: 7. Germline CDR1 reads LGHDT; CDR2 reads YNNKEL (reference sequence). The CDR3 runs to 16 residues. CDR3 region: CASSQFRDRNNSPLHF. The CDR3 DNA is TGTGCCAGCAGCCAGTTCCGGGACAGAAATAATTCACCCCTCCACTTT.

The CDR3 DNA follows: TGTGCCAGCAGCTTAGTCCCCCGAGGCCAAGAGACCCAGTACTTC. It is translated as CASSLVPRGQETQYF. The chain couples TRBV11-2 to TRBJ2-5, with D unresolved. The CDR3 consists of 15 residues. With 1 base removed from V and 1 base from J, the gap between germline ends came to 10 bases. CDR1 and CDR2 (germline): SGHAT, FQNNGV.

This clone was recorded a few times. The chain employs TRBV11-2 and TRBJ2-7, with D possibly being TRBD1 (5 bases). The V end lost 3 bases, the J end lost 1 base, and 7 bases lay between the germline ends. This CDR3 comprises 13 residues. Looked up from germline, CDR1 is SGHAT and CDR2 is FQNNGV. The DNA of the CDR3 is TGTGCCAGCAGCTTGGGGCAGTCCTACGAGCAGTACGTC. The encoded protein is CASSLGQSYEQYV.

This clone was counted only a few times. This chain uses TRBV11-2 with TRBJ1-5; D ambiguous. The CDR3 is 15 amino acids. Trimming cost V 0 bases and J 3 bases, with 9 bases left between them. Germline V gene sequence: CDR1 SGHAT, CDR2 FQNNGV. The CDR3 coding sequence is TGTGCCAGCAGCTTAGATAGCGGGCTCAATCAGCCCCAGCATTTT. Protein product: CASSLDSGLNQPQHF.

The rearrangement uses TRBV13 and TRBJ2-2, with no clear D. The V end lost 5 bases, the J end lost 6 bases, and 10 bases lay between the germline ends. CDR3 length: 13 amino acids. Germline CDR1 is PRHDT and CDR2 is FYEKMQ (reference sequence). The CDR3 sequence: CASSPRVSGELFF. CDR3 DNA sequence: TGTGCCAGCAGCCCACGGGTCTCCGGGGAGCTGTTTTTT.